Following are 5 T cell receptor beta chains from one sample sequenced in a study of T-cell memory formation after mild COVID-19 (dated by TCRdb to 2020 to 2023). Libraries were constructed by 5' RACE. TCRdb records Illumina NovaSeq 6000 as the sequencer. TCRdb reran the public reads through fastp at Q25 and MiXCR, keeping productive beta chains. Every entry covers one CDR3 protein and lists the most common genes and DNA from its rows. The sample data list about 15,000 distinct CDR3 sequences, and approximately 20% of these were observed just once. The ten largest account for 45% to 65% of the sample. Source material: PBMCs or a T cell subset sorted from them (not recorded which). These receptors all come from a man between 18 and 29 years old who had mild COVID-19 (a few samples of this study predate the infection). The sample titles of this study are shuffled in the database, so cell type and time point are left out; the donor was told from shared clones.

This clonotype was seen at least ten times. This chain joins TRBV28 and TRBJ1-1, with a weak D call TRBD1 (5 bases). Per the germline V gene, CDR1 is MDHEN and CDR2 is SYDVKM. The CDR3 has 12 residues. The V and J ends lost 5 bases and 7 bases respectively, with 11 bases between them. The CDR3 sequence: CASSTPRGEAFF. The CDR3 DNA reads TGTGCCAGCAGTACCCCGAGGGGTGAAGCTTTCTTT.

CDR3 in DNA: TGTGCCAGCAGTAATAGCGGGGGACCCTACGAGCAGTACTTC. Translation gives CASSNSGGPYEQYF. The rearrangement links TRBV12-3 or TRBV12-4 to TRBJ2-7, with TRBD2 matching 9 bases. CDR3 length: 14 residues. V shed 5 bases, J shed 2 bases, and the junction held 4 bases outside the gene matches.

This clonotype has a count of ten or more. The chain joins TRBV4-1 to TRBJ2-1; D may be TRBD2 (6 bases). The CDR3 sequence is 16 residues long. In germline, CDR1 is MGHRA, CDR2 YSYEKL. Between the trimmed V and J ends, which lost 0 bases and 4 bases, there was a span of 13 bases. In nucleotides, the CDR3 is TGCGCCAGCAGCCAAGATGGCGGGGACCTATACAATGAGCAGTTCTTC. Its translation: CASSQDGGDLYNEQFF.

This clonotype was found many times. The chain uses TRBV7-2 and TRBJ2-5; 13 nucleotides match TRBD2. The length of the CDR3 is 17 residues. V lost 3 bases and J lost 3; bases outside the gene matches: 7. The germline V gene has CDR1 SGHTA and CDR2 FQGNSA. The CDR3 region has the DNA TGTGCCAGCAGCTTGGCACCGACTAGCGGGGGGAAAGAGACCCAGTACTTC. It codes for CASSLAPTSGGKETQYF.

In its sample, this clonotype was seen many times. The chain is built from TRBV7-2 and TRBJ2-7, with D perhaps matching TRBD1 or TRBD2 (5 bases each). This CDR3 contains 15 residues. CDR1 SGHTA and CDR2 FQGNSA come from the germline V gene. V was trimmed by 6 bases and J by 4 bases, leaving 19 bases between them. The CDR3 loop reads CASRPGWGSRYEQYF. CDR3 coding DNA: TGTGCCAGCAGACCCGGGTGGGGGAGTCGTTACGAGCAGTACTTC.